This TCR beta chain was observed in a study of technical replicates of blood from a few donors. Some clones are missing from TCRdb's copy, which holds only in-frame ones; the method was immunoSEQ multiplex PCR. The sample has fewer than 85,000 clones, roughly 89% seen once; the top ten hold approximately 0.4%. Germline V lookup: CDR1 LGHNA, CDR2 YNFKEQ. V was clipped by 0 bases and J by 0 bases, with 13 bases between them. The CDR3 contains 17 residues. This rearrangement joins TRBV4-2 to TRBJ2-3, with D possibly matching TRBD2 (5 bases). The receptor was derived from a human donor in good health. The sequencing sample was made of T cells isolated from PBMCs. CDR3: CASSQEGGETSTDTQYF. CDR3 bases: TGTGCCAGCAGCCAAGAGGGTGGGGAGACTAGCACAGATACGCAGTATTTT.